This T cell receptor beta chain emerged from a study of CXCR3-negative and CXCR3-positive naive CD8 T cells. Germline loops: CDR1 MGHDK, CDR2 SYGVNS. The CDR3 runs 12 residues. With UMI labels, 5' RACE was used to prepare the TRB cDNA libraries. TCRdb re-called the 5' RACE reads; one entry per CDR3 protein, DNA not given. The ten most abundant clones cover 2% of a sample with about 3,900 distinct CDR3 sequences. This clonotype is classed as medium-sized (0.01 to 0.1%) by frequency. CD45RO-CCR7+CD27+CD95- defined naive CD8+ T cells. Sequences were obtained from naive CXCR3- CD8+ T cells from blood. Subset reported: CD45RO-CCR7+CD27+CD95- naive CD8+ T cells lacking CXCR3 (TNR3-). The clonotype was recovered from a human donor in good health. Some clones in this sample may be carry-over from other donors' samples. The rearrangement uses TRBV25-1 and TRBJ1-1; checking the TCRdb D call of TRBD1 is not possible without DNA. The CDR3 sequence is CASREGHTEAFF. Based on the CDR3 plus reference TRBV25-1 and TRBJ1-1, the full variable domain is EADIYQTPRYLVIGTGKKITLECSQTMGHDKMYWYQQDPGMELHLIHYSYGVNSTEKGDLSSESTVSRIRTEHFPLTLESARPSHTSQYLCASREGHTEAFFGQGTRLTVV.